This T cell receptor (beta chain) was obtained from a study of blood T cell repertoires in COVID-19. Study at large: Researchers got acute and convalescent COVID-19 samples from the United States, Italy and Spain.

Assay: immunoSEQ multiplex PCR; the TCRdb copy retains only in-frame clones and omits some. Of some 290,000 clones detected, around 81% appear once; the ten largest clones hold under 3%. V dropped 7 bases and J dropped 4 bases, with 12 bases sitting between them. Germline V lookup: CDR1 WNHNN, CDR2 SYGVQD (reference sequence). The CDR3 is 13 amino acids. The sequenced sample consisted of peripheral blood. The source of this sequence is a woman aged 60-75 years with active or convalescent COVID-19. The chain carries TRBV10-1 and TRBJ2-3, with a possible D match to TRBD2 (6 bases). This chain's CDR3 is CASMIAGSDTQYF. Written as DNA, the CDR3 is TGCGCCAGCATGATTGCGGGGTCAGATACGCAGTATTTT.